This TCR beta chain was identified in a study of T cell changes during pregnancy in multiple sclerosis. Measured with immunoSEQ multiplex PCR; TCRdb has only the in-frame clones, and not every one. The table shows about 69,000 clones, with roughly nine tenths occurring only once. The CDR3 is 14 residues long. Germline V lookup: CDR1 MNHEY, CDR2 SMNVEV (reference sequence). V lost 3 bases to trimming and J lost 0 bases, with 9 bases between them. This clonotype was obtained from a female donor with multiple sclerosis, enrolled in a pregnancy study. The sample here was peripheral blood, taken before pregnancy. The chain employs TRBV27 and TRBJ2-7; tentatively, D is TRBD1 (6 bases). This CDR3 is CASSFTGSSYEQYF. CDR3 sequence (DNA): TGTGCCAGCAGTTTTACAGGGAGCTCCTACGAGCAGTACTTC.